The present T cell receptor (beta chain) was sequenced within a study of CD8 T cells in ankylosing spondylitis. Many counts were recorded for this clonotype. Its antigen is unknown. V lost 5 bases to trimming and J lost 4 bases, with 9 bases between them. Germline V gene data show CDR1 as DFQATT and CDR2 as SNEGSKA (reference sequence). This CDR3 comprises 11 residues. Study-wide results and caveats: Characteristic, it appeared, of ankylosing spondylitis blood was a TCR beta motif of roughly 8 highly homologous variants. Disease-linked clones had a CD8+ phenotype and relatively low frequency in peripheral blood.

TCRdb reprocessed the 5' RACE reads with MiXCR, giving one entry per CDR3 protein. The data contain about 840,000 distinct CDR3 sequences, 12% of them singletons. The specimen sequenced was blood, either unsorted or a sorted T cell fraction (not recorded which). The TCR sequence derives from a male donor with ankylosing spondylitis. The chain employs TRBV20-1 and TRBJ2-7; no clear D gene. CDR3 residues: CSAARSYEQYF. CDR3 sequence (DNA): TGCAGTGCTGCAAGGAGTTACGAGCAGTACTTC.